Sequencing of this T cell receptor (beta chain) was carried out in a study of T cell repertoires in cytomegalovirus infection. Study details: Matching HLA type, along with CMV infection, was indicated by public TCR beta signatures.

Study-level results: Pooled public TCR beta family frequency picked out CMV carriers with the relevant HLA. The ex vivo response was dominated by HLA-C-restricted CMV-specific TCR beta clonotypes.

This clonotype was observed at least ten times. As yet, its antigen is unknown. Each CDR3 protein is one row after TCRdb ran MiXCR on the reads. The sample lists hundreds of thousands of distinct CDR3 sequences, about 9.2% occurring once. The CDR3 is 15 residues long. The V gene end was trimmed by 5 bases and the J gene end by 7 bases; junction bases not matched to a gene: 7. The germline V gene encodes CDR1 ENHRY and CDR2 SYGVKD. The TCR was taken from a human donor in good health (CMV status not recorded). Some clones in this sample may be carry-over from other donors' samples. Input material: PBMCs. The chain is built from TRBV10-3 and TRBJ2-1; TRBD1 matches 11 bases. The CDR3, as DNA: TGTGCCATCAGTCTGGACAGGGGGCGCGAAAATGAGCAGTTCTTC. It is translated as CAISLDRGRENEQFF.